The present T cell receptor beta chain was sequenced within a study of cytomegalovirus exposure and HLA in healthy donors. There are a few counts of this clone. 13 Jbeta primers and 60 Vbeta primers were used for the PCR. Profiled with immunoSEQ multiplex PCR; TCRdb holds only in-frame clones, not every one. Of 80,000 to 130,000 clones in the sample, approximately 77% were seen once. The J segment lost 4 bases and the V segment lost 0 bases, leaving 7 bases of the junction unmatched. The CDR3 covers 16 residues. The germline V gene encodes CDR1 LGHNA and CDR2 YSLEER. The chain employs TRBV4-3 and TRBJ2-5; 8 nucleotides align to TRBD1. The source of this sequence is a male donor in good health and CMV-seropositive. Sequencing used PBMCs. The CDR3 here is CASSQDRGQGAETQYF. In nucleotides, the CDR3 is TGCGCCAGCAGCCAAGATCGAGGGCAGGGGGCAGAGACCCAGTACTTC.